This T cell receptor (beta chain) was profiled in a study of T cell changes during pregnancy in multiple sclerosis. CDR3 length: 13 residues. V lost 7 bases and J 4 bases, leaving 10 bases between the germline ends. CDR1 is MGHDK, CDR2 SYGVNS, per germline. The data were produced by immunoSEQ multiplex PCR, yet TCRdb's version contains in-frame clones alone and is incomplete. Of 50,000 to 60,000 clones detected, 85% to 95% appear once; the ten largest clones hold around 0.25%. The sequence derives from a female donor with multiple sclerosis, enrolled in a pregnancy study. Source: CD4+ T cells from peripheral blood mononuclear cells, taken in the second trimester of pregnancy. V is TRBV25-1 and J is TRBJ2-2; D may be TRBD2 (5 bases). This CDR3 is CASKVEGTGELFF. The CDR3 DNA is TGTGCCAGCAAGGTTGAGGGCACCGGGGAGCTGTTTTTT.